The TCR beta chain described here comes from a study of shared clonotypes between healthy human individuals. Study-wide points: It was only blood that was sampled, and tissue repertoires likely differ. Among donors, sharing of clonotypes was expected to be affected by sequencing depth.

Every subset's genomic DNA went evenly onto several immunoSEQ plates. Sequencing was performed with immunoSEQ multiplex PCR; in TCRdb, only in-frame clones are kept and a portion is missing. The table includes some 490,000 clones, 70% to 80% detected once. This CDR3 spans 13 amino acids. Germline loops: CDR1 SEHNR, CDR2 FQNEAQ (reference sequence). Trimming took 3 bases from V and 0 from J, leaving 5 bases between them. A few counts support this clone. As yet, its antigen is unknown. This TCR was recovered from a woman aged 40 to 50 in good health. Some clones in this sample may be carry-over from other donors' samples. The J gene is TRBJ1-1, the V gene TRBV7-9, with D unclear. Sequencing was carried out using PBMCs. The CDR3 DNA follows: TGTGCCAGCAGCTTTGTGTTGAACACTGAAGCTTTCTTT. Its protein product is CASSFVLNTEAFF.